This T cell receptor beta chain comes out of a study of cytomegalovirus exposure and HLA in healthy donors. Use of 60 Vbeta and 13 Jbeta primers characterized the PCR. TCRdb's copy holds only in-frame clones and misses some; the assay was immunoSEQ multiplex PCR. Of more than 110,000 clones in the sample, 70% are singletons; the top ten hold roughly 2%. The material sequenced was PBMCs. This TCR was sampled from an older woman in good health and CMV-seropositive.

The CDR3 DNA reads as TGTGCCAGCAGCTTAATCCCTAGCGGCCTGGGGGAGACCCAGTACTTC. It yields the protein CASSLIPSGLGETQYF. The chain links TRBV11-2 to TRBJ2-5, with TRBD2 identical over 7 bases. The CDR3 loop spans 16 amino acids. CDR1 and CDR2 from the germline V gene are SGHAT and FQNNGV. Trimming took 2 bases from V and 5 from J; bases not matched to a gene: 11.